These T cell receptor beta chains were read from a single sample in a study of blood T cell repertoires in COVID-19. The table came from immunoSEQ multiplex PCR; TCRdb's copy has only in-frame clones and leaves some out. The sample consists of about 250,000 clones, approximately 82% of them appearing once. Sequenced input: peripheral blood. These receptors were taken from a woman aged 80 or over with active or convalescent COVID-19. Each CDR3 is given without its conserved first and last residue. The D gene is left open where the match is weak.

TRBJ1-3	TRBD1	13	TRBV29-1	SVTRRTGSGNTIY
TRBJ1-1	TRBD1	16	TRBV20-1	SASPPRDRGLKNTEAF
TRBJ2-1	TRBD1	15	TRBV18	ASSPPQAGGVGNEQF
TRBJ1-5	-	14	TRBV19	ASSIGLAEGNQPQH
TRBJ1-1	-	12	TRBV4-2	ASSQDSRDTEAF
TRBJ2-3	TRBD1	16	TRBV11-3	ASSPRKAGGDQGDTQY
TRBJ2-2	-	14	TRBV4-2	ASSQNGAGFPGELF
TRBJ1-3	-	11	TRBV2	ASQDTLGNTIY
TRBJ1-1	-	14	TRBV28	ASSLVGEVGNTEAF
TRBJ1-3	TRBD1	12	TRBV5-5	ASSPDRVRNTIY
TRBJ1-1	-	13	TRBV28	ASTLQGSPPTEAF
TRBJ2-7	-	12	TRBV18	ASSVSGPSYEQY
TRBJ2-7	TRBD2	14	TRBV28	ASSLSISGGSYEQY
TRBJ1-2	-	11	TRBV19	ASSVDSSYGYT
TRBJ2-1	-	13	TRBV6-4	ASSEVGVGGYEQF
TRBJ1-6	TRBD1	13	TRBV28	ASSRTGQGYSPLH
TRBJ2-7	-	12	TRBV28	ASSLSRERGEQY
TRBJ1-6	-	14	TRBV19	ASSIPSQSINSPLH
TRBJ2-5	TRBD1	17	TRBV18	ASSPPSGQGPGTQETQY
TRBJ2-7	-	14	TRBV18	ASSPGGTGFSYEQY
TRBJ1-1	-	12	TRBV2	ASSEQGVNTEAF
TRBJ1-2	-	9	TRBV27	ASWAEGRYT
TRBJ1-6	TRBD1	13	TRBV6-5	ASTPGGSYNSPLH
TRBJ1-1	TRBD1	13	TRBV3-1/TRBV3-2	ASSRTAGQGARAF
TRBJ2-2	-	13	TRBV5-1	ASSPTRGNTGELF
TRBJ1-5	TRBD1	12	TRBV2	ASSGTGGNQPQH
TRBJ2-1	-	13	TRBV6-1	ASSEDATEYNEQF
TRBJ2-5	TRBD1	12	TRBV2	ASSVDRAQETQY